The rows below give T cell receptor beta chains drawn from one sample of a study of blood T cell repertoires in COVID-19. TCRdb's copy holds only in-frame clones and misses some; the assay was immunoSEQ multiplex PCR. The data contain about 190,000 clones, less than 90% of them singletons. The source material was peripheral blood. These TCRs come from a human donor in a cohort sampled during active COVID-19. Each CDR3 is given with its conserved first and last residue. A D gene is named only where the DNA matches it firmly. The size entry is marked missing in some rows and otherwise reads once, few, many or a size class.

CDR3: CASSLVRDNQPQHF
DNA: TGTGCCAGCAGCTTAGTGAGAGACAATCAGCCCCAGCATTTT
size: NA
V: TRBV7-8
J: TRBJ1-5
D: NA

CDR3: CASSFYTGELFF
DNA: TGTGCCAGCAGCTTTTATACCGGGGAGCTGTTTTTT
size: NA
V: TRBV11-2
J: TRBJ2-2
D: NA

CDR3: CASSESTPGTDTQYF
DNA: TGCGCCAGCAGTGAGTCGACTCCCGGCACAGATACGCAGTATTTT
size: NA
V: TRBV10-1
J: TRBJ2-3
D: NA

CDR3: CASSFSGAGELFF
DNA: TGTGCCAGCAGTTTCTCAGGCGCCGGGGAGCTGTTTTTT
size: NA
V: TRBV28
J: TRBJ2-2
D: NA

CDR3: CASTVMQGRGNQPQHF
DNA: TGTGCCAGCACTGTTATGCAGGGTAGGGGCAATCAGCCCCAGCATTTT
size: NA
V: TRBV28
J: TRBJ1-5
D: NA

CDR3: CASSAGGVEGYTF
DNA: TGTGCCAGCAGCGCCGGGGGAGTGGAGGGCTACACCTTC
size: NA
V: TRBV9
J: TRBJ1-2
D: NA

CDR3: CASSFGTQVQETQYF
DNA: TGTGCCAGCAGCTTCGGGACACAGGTCCAAGAGACCCAGTACTTC
size: NA
V: TRBV11-3
J: TRBJ2-5
D: NA

CDR3: CAWSVLRGYEGGYTF
DNA: TGTGCCTGGAGTGTACTTCGGGGGTACGAGGGTGGCTACACCTTC
size: NA
V: TRBV30
J: TRBJ1-2
D: NA

CDR3: CASSPSERHEQYF
DNA: TGTGCCAGCTCACCAAGCGAAAGACACGAGCAGTACTTC
size: NA
V: TRBV18
J: TRBJ2-7
D: NA

CDR3: CASSEAGRETQYF
DNA: TGTGCCAGCAGTGAAGCCGGTAGAGAGACCCAGTACTTC
size: few
V: TRBV6-1
J: TRBJ2-5
D: NA

CDR3: CASSQSGMGGGYGYTF
DNA: TGCGCCAGCAGCCAATCGGGCATGGGAGGCGGCTATGGCTACACCTTC
size: NA
V: TRBV5-1
J: TRBJ1-2
D: NA

CDR3: CSASVYGYTF
DNA: TGCAGTGCTAGCGTCTATGGCTACACCTTC
size: NA
V: TRBV20-1
J: TRBJ1-2
D: NA

CDR3: CASSIRDNSYNEQFF
DNA: TGTGCCAGTAGTATCAGGGACAACTCCTACAATGAGCAGTTCTTC
size: NA
V: TRBV19
J: TRBJ2-1
D: NA

CDR3: CASSVELGETQYF
DNA: TGTGCCAGCAGCGTAGAACTAGGAGAGACCCAGTACTTC
size: NA
V: TRBV9
J: TRBJ2-5
D: NA

CDR3: CASSGLAGAKKFF
DNA: TGCGCCAGCAGCGGGCTAGCGGGTGCCAAAAAGTTCTTC
size: few
V: TRBV4-1
J: TRBJ2-1
D: TRBD2

CDR3: CASSLDRVETQYF
DNA: TGCGCCAGCAGCCTCGACAGGGTGGAGACCCAGTACTTC
size: once
V: TRBV5-1
J: TRBJ2-5
D: TRBD1

CDR3: CASRRGPRPNTEAFF
DNA: TGTGCCAGCAGGCGGGGCCCCCGGCCAAACACTGAAGCTTTCTTT
size: NA
V: TRBV2
J: TRBJ1-1
D: NA